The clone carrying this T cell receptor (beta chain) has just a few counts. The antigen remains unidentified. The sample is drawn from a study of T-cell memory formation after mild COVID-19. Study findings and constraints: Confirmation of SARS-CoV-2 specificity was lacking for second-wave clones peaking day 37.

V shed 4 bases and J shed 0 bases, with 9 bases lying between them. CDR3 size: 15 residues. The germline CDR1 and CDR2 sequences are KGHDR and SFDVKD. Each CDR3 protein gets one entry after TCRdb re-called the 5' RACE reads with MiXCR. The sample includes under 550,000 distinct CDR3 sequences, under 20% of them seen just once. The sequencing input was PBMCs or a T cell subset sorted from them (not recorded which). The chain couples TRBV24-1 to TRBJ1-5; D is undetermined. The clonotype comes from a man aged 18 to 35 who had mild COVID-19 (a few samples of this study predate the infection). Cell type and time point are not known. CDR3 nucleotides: TGTGCCACCAGTGACCCGACACTTAGCAATCAGCCCCAGCATTTT. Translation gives CATSDPTLSNQPQHF.